The sequence of this T cell receptor beta chain was determined in a study of patients and donors after allogeneic stem cell transplantation. Each CDR3 protein is one row after TCRdb ran MiXCR on the RT-PCR reads. Of 800,000 to 1,000,000 distinct CDR3 sequences in the sample, 18% were seen once. Germline CDR1 reads DFQATT; CDR2 reads SNEGSKA (reference sequence). J lost 2 bases, V lost 5 bases, and 20 bases had no gene match. The CDR3 has 19 amino acids. The chain carries TRBV20-1 and TRBJ2-7, with 11 bases fitting TRBD2. The receptor was isolated from a human donor who was either an allogeneic HSCT recipient or a stem cell or donor lymphocyte infusion donor (not recorded which). It is not recorded whose cells these are; they may come from a transplant donor. Material for sequencing was blood, either unsorted or a sorted T cell fraction (not recorded which). CDR3 amino acids: CSAPDLTSGNLFGTYEQYF. The CDR3 DNA sequence: TGCAGTGCTCCTGACTTGACTAGCGGGAACCTGTTTGGAACCTACGAGCAGTACTTC.